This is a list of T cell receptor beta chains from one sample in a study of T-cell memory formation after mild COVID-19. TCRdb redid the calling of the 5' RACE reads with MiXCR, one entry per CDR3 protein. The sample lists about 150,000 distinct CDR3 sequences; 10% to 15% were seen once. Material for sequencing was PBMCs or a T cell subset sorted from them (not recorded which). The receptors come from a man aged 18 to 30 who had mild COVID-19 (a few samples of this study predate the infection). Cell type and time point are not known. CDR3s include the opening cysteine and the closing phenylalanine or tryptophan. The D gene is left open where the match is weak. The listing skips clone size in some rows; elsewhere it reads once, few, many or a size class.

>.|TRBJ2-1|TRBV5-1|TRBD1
CASGRQGGGQFF
TGCGCCAGCGGCAGACAGGGGGGAGGGCAGTTCTTC
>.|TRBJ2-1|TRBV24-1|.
CATSDGSYSYNEQFF
TGTGCCACCAGTGACGGCAGCTACTCCTACAATGAGCAGTTCTTC
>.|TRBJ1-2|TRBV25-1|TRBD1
CASDPGTGGYGYTF
TGTGCCAGTGATCCGGGGACAGGGGGCTATGGCTACACCTTC
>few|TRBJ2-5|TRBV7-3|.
CASSLSARETQYF
TGTGCCAGCAGCTTAAGCGCCCGGGAGACCCAGTACTTC
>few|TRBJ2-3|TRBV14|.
CASSQGLTDTQYF
TGTGCCAGCAGCCAAGGTCTCACAGATACGCAGTATTTT
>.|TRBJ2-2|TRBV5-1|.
CASSLGTATGRGELFF
TGCGCCAGCAGCTTAGGGACGGCGACTGGACGTGGGGAGCTGTTTTTT
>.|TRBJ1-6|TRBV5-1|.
CASSLAVTGNSPLHF
TGCGCCAGCAGCTTGGCGGTGACGGGAAATTCACCCCTCCACTTT
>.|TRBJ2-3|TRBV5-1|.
CASKEQGPSTDTQYF
TGCGCCAGCAAGGAACAGGGACCTAGCACAGATACGCAGTATTTT
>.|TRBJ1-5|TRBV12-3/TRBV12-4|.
CASSRSGVGDQPQHF
TGTGCCAGCAGTAGATCAGGGGTGGGGGATCAGCCCCAGCATTTT
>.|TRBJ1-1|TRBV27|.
CASSLGGGLGNTEAFF
TGTGCCAGCAGTTTGGGGGGGGGCCTAGGGAACACTGAAGCTTTCTTT
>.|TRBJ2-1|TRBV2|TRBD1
CASSDERGRGRNEQFF
TGTGCCAGCAGTGATGAAAGGGGCAGGGGGCGTAATGAGCAGTTCTTC
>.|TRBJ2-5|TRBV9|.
CASSVVGKETQYF
TGTGCCAGCAGCGTAGTGGGAAAAGAGACCCAGTACTTC
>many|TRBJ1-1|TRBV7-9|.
CASSFGGGVNTEAFF
TGTGCCAGCAGCTTTGGAGGGGGGGTGAACACTGAAGCTTTCTTT
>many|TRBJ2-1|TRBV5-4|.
CASSGDYPSEQFF
TGTGCCAGCAGCGGAGACTATCCGAGTGAGCAGTTCTTC
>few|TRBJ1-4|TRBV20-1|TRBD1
CSASPGTANEKLFF
TGCAGTGCTAGTCCCGGGACAGCGAATGAAAAACTGTTTTTT
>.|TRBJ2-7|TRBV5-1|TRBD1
CASSSPPGQPDQQYF
TGCGCCAGCAGCTCGCCTCCGGGACAGCCTGACCAGCAGTACTTC
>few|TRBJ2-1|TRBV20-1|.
CSIRRVGPYNEQFF
TGCAGCATTAGACGAGTCGGCCCCTACAATGAGCAGTTCTTC
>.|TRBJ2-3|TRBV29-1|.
CSSSSLEGDSYTQYF
TGCAGCTCTTCTAGTTTGGAGGGGGATTCATATACGCAGTATTTT
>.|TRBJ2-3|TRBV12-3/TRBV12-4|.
CASRRIPSGDTQYF
TGTGCCAGCAGGAGGATCCCCTCGGGGGATACGCAGTATTTT
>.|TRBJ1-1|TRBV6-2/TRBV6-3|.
CASLPQGYTEAFF
TGTGCCAGCCTACCTCAGGGGTACACTGAAGCTTTCTTT
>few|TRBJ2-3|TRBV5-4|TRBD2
CASSSIPGLAGLTQYF
TGTGCCAGCAGCTCGATACCGGGACTAGCGGGGTTGACGCAGTATTTT
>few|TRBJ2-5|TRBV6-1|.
CASSSQGWSSETQYF
TGTGCCAGCAGTTCGCAGGGCTGGTCGTCAGAGACCCAGTACTTC
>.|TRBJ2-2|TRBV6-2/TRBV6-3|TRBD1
CASRTRGSTGELFF
TGTGCCAGCAGGACCAGGGGGTCTACCGGGGAGCTGTTTTTT
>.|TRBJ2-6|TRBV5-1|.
CASSYWGSGQSSGANVLTF
TGCGCCAGCAGTTATTGGGGATCGGGGCAAAGCTCTGGGGCCAACGTCCTGACTTTC
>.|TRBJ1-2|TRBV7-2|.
CASSSSDYYGYTF
TGTGCCAGCAGCTCTTCAGACTACTATGGCTACACCTTC
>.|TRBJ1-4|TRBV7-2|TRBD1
CASSLAGTEGEKLFF
TGTGCCAGCAGTTTGGCAGGGACAGAAGGTGAAAAACTGTTTTTT
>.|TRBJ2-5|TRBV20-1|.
CSAGEMTGETQYF
TGCAGTGCTGGCGAAATGACGGGCGAGACCCAGTACTTC
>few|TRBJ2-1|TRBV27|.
CASSSYLRGNDNEQFF
TGTGCCAGCAGCTCCTACCTCAGGGGAAACGACAATGAGCAGTTCTTC
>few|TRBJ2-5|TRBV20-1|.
CSASRFGRGYQETQYF
TGCAGTGCTAGTCGTTTTGGCAGGGGATACCAAGAGACCCAGTACTTC
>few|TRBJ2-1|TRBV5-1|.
CASSLEGGEWFF
TGCGCCAGCAGCTTGGAGGGCGGGGAGTGGTTCTTC
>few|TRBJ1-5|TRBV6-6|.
CASNPTGHSNQPQHF
TGTGCCAGCAATCCGACAGGACATAGCAATCAGCCCCAGCATTTT
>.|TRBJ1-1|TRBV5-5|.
CASKQQLNMNTEAFF
TGTGCCAGCAAACAGCAACTAAACATGAACACTGAAGCTTTCTTT
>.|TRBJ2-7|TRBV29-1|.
CSGFRGVEQYF
TGCAGCGGGTTCAGGGGTGTCGAGCAGTACTTC
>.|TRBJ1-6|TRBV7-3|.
CASSLRGYNSPLHF
TGTGCCAGCAGCTTAAGGGGCTATAATTCACCCCTCCACTTT
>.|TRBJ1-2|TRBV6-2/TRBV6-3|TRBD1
CASSPRGQAYGYTF
TGTGCCAGCAGTCCACGAGGACAGGCCTATGGCTACACCTTC
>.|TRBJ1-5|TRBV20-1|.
CSASSSGVIYQPQHF
TGCAGTGCTAGTTCTTCGGGAGTGATTTATCAGCCCCAGCATTTT
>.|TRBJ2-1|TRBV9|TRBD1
CASSARDRVKYNEQFF
TGTGCCAGCAGCGCCCGGGACAGGGTAAAGTACAATGAGCAGTTCTTC
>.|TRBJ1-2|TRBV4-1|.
CASSQTGTDLYGYTF
TGCGCCAGCAGCCAAACCGGGACTGACCTCTATGGCTACACCTTC
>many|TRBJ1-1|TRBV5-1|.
CASATTGPTEAFF
TGCGCCAGCGCCACCACAGGGCCCACTGAAGCTTTCTTT
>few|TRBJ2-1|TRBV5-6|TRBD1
CASSLQGHHEQFF
TGTGCCAGCAGCTTACAGGGGCACCATGAGCAGTTCTTC